One and the same sample provided the 25 T cell receptor beta chains below, sequenced in a study of shared clonotypes between healthy human individuals. CD45RO-negative, CCR7-selected cells formed the naive CD8 fraction, which excluded terminally differentiated effector memory CD45RA+ cells. This table comes from immunoSEQ multiplex PCR, and its TCRdb copy is limited to in-frame clones, with some not included. Found here are around 2,000,000 clones, about 92% of them singletons; the top ten hold under 2%. Sequenced input: naive CD8+ T cells from PBMCs. All receptors derive from a man younger than 30 in good health. Some clones in this sample may be carry-over from other donors' samples.

As to this clone: The sample contains more than one DNA sequence encoding this CDR3. The CDR3 protein is CASSLGQIYEQYF. CDR3 nucleotides: TGTGCCAGCAGCCTGGGACAGATCTACGAGCAGTACTTC. This rearrangement joins TRBV7-8 to TRBJ2-7; the match to TRBD1 covers 7 bases. The CDR3 covers 13 residues. V was pared by 5 bases and J by 3 bases, with 4 bases of the junction left unmatched. Germline V CDR1 and CDR2: SGHVS, FQNEAQ.

The chain combines TRBV7-9 with TRBJ2-3; 12 nucleotides align to TRBD2. V lost 9 bases, J lost 5 bases, and 9 bases stayed unmatched. The CDR3 contains 15 residues. Germline CDR1 SEHNR, CDR2 FQNEAQ (reference sequence). The CDR3 spells CASPPTSGRKDTQYF. The CDR3 DNA reads TGTGCCAGTCCCCCGACTAGCGGGAGAAAAGATACGCAGTATTTT. The full variable domain, with the rest looked up from reference TRBV7-9 and TRBJ2-3, is DTGVSQNPRHKITKRGQNVTFRCDPISEHNRLYWYRQTLGQGPEFLTYFQNEAQLEKSRLLSDRFSAERPKGSFSTLEIQRTEQGDSAMYLCASPPTSGRKDTQYFGPGTRLTVL.

Regarding this clone: Distinct nucleotide sequences in the sample also encode this CDR3. V usage is TRBV27 and J usage is TRBJ2-7; D ambiguous. Germline values: CDR1 MNHEY, CDR2 SMNVEV (reference sequence). The CDR3 has 14 amino acids. V lost 2 bases to trimming and J lost 2 bases, with 10 bases between them. Here the CDR3 DNA reads TGTGCCAGCAGTTTAATGGGCGGAACCTACGAGCAGTACTTC. Its translation: CASSLMGGTYEQYF.

The chain recombines TRBV4-3 with TRBJ2-7; the D is unclear. CDR1 LGHNA and CDR2 YSLEER come from the germline V gene. This CDR3 has 11 amino acids. The V gene lost 3 bases and the J gene lost 5 bases, with 5 bases spanning the gap. The CDR3 loop is CASSHNNEQYF. CDR3 DNA sequence: TGCGCCAGCAGCCATAACAACGAGCAGTACTTC.

The gene calls are TRBV11-2 and TRBJ2-1; 10 positions match TRBD2. Trimming took 5 bases from V and 4 from J; bases not matched to a gene: 5. The CDR3 runs 15 residues. Per the germline V gene, CDR1 is SGHAT and CDR2 is FQNNGV. CDR3 region: CASSRASGGYNEQFF. CDR3 in DNA: TGTGCCAGCAGCCGAGCTAGCGGGGGTTACAATGAGCAGTTCTTC.

This CDR3 is CATSREGGQIRETQYF. In nucleotides, the CDR3 is TGTGCCACCAGCAGAGAGGGGGGACAGATCCGAGAGACCCAGTACTTC. The gene calls are TRBV15 and TRBJ2-5; tentatively, D is TRBD1 (7 bases). CDR1 is LNHNV, CDR2 YYDKDF, per germline (reference sequence). Trimming cost V 0 bases and J 4 bases, with 15 bases left between them. The CDR3 has 16 amino acids. Looking up the rest from reference TRBV15 and TRBJ2-5 gives the full variable domain: DAMVIQNPRYQVTQFGKPVTLSCSQTLNHNVMYWYQQKSSQAPKLLFHYYDKDFNNEADTPDNFQSRRPNTSFCFLDIRSPGLGDTAMYLCATSREGGQIRETQYFGPGTRLLVL.

The rearrangement links TRBV13 to TRBJ1-4; TRBD1 matches at 8 bases. Germline CDR1 and CDR2: PRHDT and FYEKMQ (reference sequence). V shed 1 base and J 8 bases; nucleotides not matched to a gene: 6. This CDR3 region has 15 residues. CDR3 bases: TGTGCCAGCAGCTTAGATGGACAGGGAGACGAAAAACTGTTTTTT. Translated, it gives CASSLDGQGDEKLFF.

This chain links TRBV29-1 with TRBJ2-7; 7 nucleotides align to TRBD2. Germline values: CDR1 SQVTM, CDR2 ANQGSEA. The length of the CDR3 is 13 residues. V trimming: 3 bases; J trimming: 7 bases; junction bases outside the gene matches: 9. CDR3 nucleotide sequence: TGCAGCGTTGATGATGAGCGGGGTGGAGAGCAGTACTTC. This translates into CSVDDERGGEQYF.

CDR3 nucleotides: TGTGCCAGCAGTTCTTTGGACCCACGGGGGACCCAGTACTTC. Protein: CASSSLDPRGTQYF. The rearrangement joins TRBV27 to TRBJ2-5, with D perhaps TRBD2 (5 bases). V was clipped by 4 bases and J by 7 bases, with 16 bases between them. This CDR3 contains 14 residues. CDR1 MNHEY and CDR2 SMNVEV come from the germline V gene (reference sequence).

CDR3: CASRQTRGVPDTQYF. The CDR3 DNA reads TGTGCCAGCAGACAGACTAGAGGTGTCCCAGATACGCAGTATTTT. The rearrangement uses TRBV28 and TRBJ2-3, with D maybe TRBD2 (6 bases). The V and J ends lost 6 bases and 4 bases respectively, with 17 bases between them. CDR3 length equals 15 residues. The germline CDR1 and CDR2 sequences are MDHEN and SYDVKM.

Notes on this clone: Additional DNA sequences in this sample encode the identical CDR3. The chain joins TRBV19 to TRBJ1-2; D is possibly TRBD1 (5 bases). CDR1 is LNHDA and CDR2 is SQIVND in the germline V gene (reference sequence). This CDR3 has 12 residues. V was trimmed by 2 bases and J by 8 bases, leaving 9 bases between them. The CDR3 is CASSIPGDGYTF. CDR3 sequence (DNA): TGTGCCAGTAGTATACCGGGGGACGGCTACACCTTC.

V is TRBV10-3 and J is TRBJ1-1; 9 bases fit TRBD1. The ends lost 6 bases at V and 8 bases at J; junction bases unmatched: 7. The length of the CDR3 is 13 residues. Germline assignment: CDR1 ENHRY and CDR2 SYGVKD. CDR3 sequence reads: CAIRPDRGGEAFF. CDR3 coding DNA: TGTGCCATCAGGCCGGACAGGGGAGGGGAAGCTTTCTTT.

This rearrangement joins TRBV7-9 to TRBJ2-7, with no clear D. CDR1 is SEHNR and CDR2 is FQNEAQ in the germline V gene (reference sequence). Deletions cut 0 bases from V and 2 bases from J, with 14 bases between. The CDR3 is made up of 16 amino acids. CDR3 in DNA: TGTGCCAGCAGCTTAGCGTCGGATCGATTCCCCTACGAGCAGTACTTC. Translated: CASSLASDRFPYEQYF.

This chain uses TRBV4-2 with TRBJ2-7, with D tentatively TRBD2 (6 bases). The V gene lost 1 base and the J gene lost 8 bases, with 18 bases spanning the gap. Germline assignment: CDR1 LGHNA and CDR2 YNFKEQ. The CDR3 runs 15 residues. The CDR3 DNA is TGTGCCAGCAGCCAAGCACGGGAGCCTCTTCCTCAGCAGTACTTC. Encoded protein: CASSQAREPLPQQYF.

The genes are TRBV5-4 and TRBJ1-1; tentatively, D is TRBD1 (6 bases). The germline V and J ends were trimmed by 1 base and 5 bases, with 24 bases remaining between them. The CDR3 covers 18 residues. Germline V gene data show CDR1 as SGHNT and CDR2 as YYREEE (reference sequence). The CDR3 reads CASSLYRSWTAESTEAFF. In nucleotides, the CDR3 is TGTGCCAGCAGCTTGTATCGTTCATGGACAGCCGAATCTACTGAAGCTTTCTTT.

Notes on this clone: Within the sample, other DNA sequences also encode this same CDR3. This sequence joins TRBV9 and TRBJ1-1; D remains ambiguous. V was clipped by 2 bases and J by 5 bases, with 10 bases between them. CDR3 size: 13 residues. Per germline, CDR1 SGDLS and CDR2 YYNGEE. The CDR3 DNA is TGTGCCAGCAGCGTGGAGGGCGGGACTGAAGCTTTCTTT. It translates to CASSVEGGTEAFF.

The chain carries TRBV21-1 and TRBJ1-4; the table's D call, TRBD1, has no DNA check behind it. TRBV21-1 is shown as a pseudogene. The CDR3 is made up of 16 amino acids. DNA of the CDR3: TGTGCCAGCAGCAAAGCGAAGGACAGACAGAAGGAAAAACTGTTTTTT. Translation gives CASSKAKDRQKEKLFF.

The table lists this clone with a count of one. The V gene is TRBV19, the J gene TRBJ2-1; D is unclear. This CDR3 contains 12 residues. Germline V gene lookup returns CDR1 LNHDA and CDR2 SQIVND (reference sequence). V lost 2 bases and J 5 bases, leaving 4 bases between the germline ends. The CDR3 region has the DNA TGTGCCAGTAGTATACTAAACAATGAGCAGTTCTTC. It is translated as CASSILNNEQFF.

The chain carries TRBV4-1 and TRBJ2-7; a weak D match, TRBD2 (6 bases). Germline values: CDR1 MGHRA, CDR2 YSYEKL. This CDR3 has 14 residues. Trimming removed 3 bases at V and 2 bases at J, with 11 bases between. The CDR3 here is CASSHGGIAYEQYF. The CDR3 DNA is TGCGCCAGCAGCCACGGCGGGATAGCCTACGAGCAGTACTTC.

CDR3 bases: TGTGCCAGCAGCCTACAAACGGGGGGAAATGAAGCTTTCTTT. Protein sequence: CASSLQTGGNEAFF. V is TRBV9 and J is TRBJ1-1; D possibly corresponds to TRBD1 (5 bases). CDR1 SGDLS and CDR2 YYNGEE come from the germline V gene. Trimming shortened V by 4 bases and J by 7 bases, and 17 bases separated the two germline ends. The CDR3 totals 14 residues.

This clone was detected only a few times. The chain employs TRBV10-3 and TRBJ1-1; 8 bases are a match to TRBD1. The V and J ends lost 5 bases and 7 bases, in that order; junction bases with no gene match: 6. The V gene's germline CDR1 is ENHRY and CDR2 SYGVKD. The CDR3 contains 13 residues. The CDR3 reads CAISQGAGNEAFF. The CDR3 DNA follows: TGTGCCATCAGTCAGGGGGCAGGGAATGAAGCTTTCTTT.

This clone showed up just once. Other DNA sequences in the sample encode the same CDR3. This chain links TRBV27 with TRBJ1-3; D unresolved. This CDR3 contains 14 residues. Trimming pared 2 bases from V and 0 bases from J, leaving 5 bases between. Germline CDR1 MNHEY, CDR2 SMNVEV (reference sequence). The CDR3 region is CASSLARSGNTIYF. CDR3 in DNA: TGTGCCAGCAGTTTAGCGCGCTCTGGAAACACCATATATTTT.

The DNA for the CDR3 is TGTGCCAGCAGTTTACGTTTCGGGACTAGCGGGATCGAGCAGTACTTC. This gives the protein CASSLRFGTSGIEQYF. This chain joins TRBV27 and TRBJ2-7, with TRBD2 identical over 13 bases. This CDR3 comprises 16 residues. V trimming: 2 bases; J trimming: 6 bases; junction bases outside the gene matches: 7. CDR1 and CDR2 (germline): MNHEY, SMNVEV (reference sequence).

Turning to this clone: Because it lacks the conserved phenylalanine or tryptophan at the end, this CDR3 is likely a read error. The genes are TRBV4-1 and TRBJ2-7; no clear D. The CDR3 loop spans 13 amino acids. Per germline, CDR1 MGHRA and CDR2 YSYEKL. Trimming removed 1 base at V and 5 bases at J, with 9 bases between. This CDR3 reads CASSQAGGHEQYL. CDR3 in DNA: TGCGCCAGCAGCCAAGCCGGCGGCCACGAGCAGTACCTC.

This sequence joins TRBV11-2 and TRBJ1-4; TRBD1 matches at 7 bases. This CDR3 has 16 residues. Germline V gene sequence: CDR1 SGHAT, CDR2 FQNNGV. Trimming removed 5 bases from V and 6 bases from J; junction bases left unmatched: 12. The CDR3 loop is CASSPYHRDSHEKLFF. The DNA for the CDR3 is TGTGCCAGCAGCCCGTACCACCGGGACAGTCATGAAAAACTGTTTTTT.